This is a list of T cell receptor beta chains from one sample in a study of T cells after yellow fever vaccination. TCRdb reanalysed the 5' RACE reads using MiXCR and keeps one entry per CDR3 protein. This table holds 200,000 to 300,000 distinct CDR3 sequences, around 6.7% found once. The material was CD4+ T cells sorted from PBMCs, obtained on the day of the yellow fever booster vaccination. Source of these receptors: a man in his thirties or forties who received the YFV17D yellow fever vaccine. CDR3s include the opening cysteine and the closing phenylalanine or tryptophan. Fields, in order: V gene, J gene, CDR3 protein.

>TRBV12-5|TRBJ1-1
CASGSGRTARNTEAFF
>TRBV6-1|TRBJ2-2
CASRVAGGPSGELFF
>TRBV9|TRBJ2-5
CASSVNREETQYF
>TRBV27|TRBJ2-6
CASRDPGRVLTF
>TRBV11-2|TRBJ2-3
CASSLKPWFGTGYNTDTQYF
>TRBV4-2|TRBJ2-7
CASSQAIGVDEQYF
>TRBV12-3/TRBV12-4|TRBJ2-7
CASSLTGRTHEQYF
>TRBV29-1|TRBJ2-1
CSVEDWAGGPGRSLNEQFF
>TRBV5-1|TRBJ2-2
CASSWTGSAGELFF
>TRBV3-1|TRBJ2-7
CASSQGWGPSYEQYF
>TRBV18|TRBJ2-7
CASSPEGLAGSEQYF
>TRBV5-1|TRBJ2-1
CASSGGPYNEQFF
>TRBV7-1|TRBJ2-7
CASSPGWSSYEQYF
>TRBV21-1|TRBJ2-4
CASRSIPRNIQYF
>TRBV20-1|TRBJ2-4
CSARPSGTGIQYF
>TRBV28|TRBJ2-3
CASRGASGGTDTQYF
>TRBV5-5|TRBJ1-3
CASSAEWQGAVSGNTIYF
>TRBV5-6|TRBJ2-3
CASSLFSGGTDTQYF
>TRBV20-1|TRBJ1-4
CSASGTATNEKLFF
>TRBV30|TRBJ2-7
CAWSVPRLSYEQYF
>TRBV6-2/TRBV6-3|TRBJ2-7
CASGQTSYEQYF
>TRBV15|TRBJ2-7
CATSREQESYEQYF
>TRBV20-1|TRBJ1-1
CSAAGQGNTEAFF
>TRBV5-1|TRBJ1-2
CASSPRNRGEGYGYTF
>TRBV6-1|TRBJ2-1
CAMGVRGHEQFF
>TRBV2|TRBJ2-1
CASSPERNNEQFF
>TRBV7-3|TRBJ1-5
CASSHRQGETQHF
>TRBV18|TRBJ1-2
CASSRPGQGVYGYTF
>TRBV20-1|TRBJ1-6
CSASQGGNSPLHF
>TRBV29-1|TRBJ2-7
CSVLTESYEQYF
>TRBV6-4|TRBJ2-2
CASSKSGSTDTGELFF
>TRBV5-1|TRBJ2-5
CASSWGTGAKETQYF
>TRBV28|TRBJ2-5
CASSGTTRETQYF
>TRBV5-5|TRBJ1-1
CASSLGGAQGAYTEAFF